This T cell receptor beta chain derives from a study of beta chain features in type 1 diabetes. Isolated RNA was reverse transcribed in full, so expressed TCRB transcripts were sequenced. Profiled with immunoSEQ multiplex PCR; TCRdb holds only in-frame clones, not every one. There are about 340,000 clones in the sample; 6.5% to 10% occur only once, and less than 0.45% lies in the top ten. V was pared by 7 bases and J by 5 bases, with 7 bases of the junction left unmatched. The CDR3 covers 13 residues. Germline assignment: CDR1 MDHEN and CDR2 SYDVKM. This TCR derives from a woman under 30 in good health. Sequencing was carried out using central memory CD4+ T cells from blood. This chain connects TRBV28 to TRBJ2-7, with TRBD2 matching over 8 bases. This CDR3 is CASMSGSLDEQYF. The CDR3 DNA reads as TGTGCCAGCATGAGCGGGAGCTTGGACGAGCAGTACTTC.